In its sample, the clone carrying this T cell receptor (beta chain) was seen a few times. Its target is unknown. This entry comes from a study of identical twins. Regarding the study as a whole: Monozygotic twin pairs showed more out-of-frame TCR alpha sharing than models estimated.

No donor was unhealthy or non-Caucasian. Unique molecular identifiers were present on the cDNA, and a universal primer site came from template switching. A single record per CDR3 protein comes from TCRdb applying MiXCR to the 5' RACE reads. The sample has hundreds of thousands of distinct CDR3 sequences, around 8.8% seen once. This sample was also put to use in a study of yellow fever vaccine responses in identical twins.

Input material: memory (CD45RO+) T cells sorted from blood. This clonotype originated in a woman aged 18-29 years in good health.

The CDR3 spells CASRKQTYSNQPQHF. CDR3 nucleotide sequence: TGTGCCAGCAGAAAACAGACATATAGCAATCAGCCCCAGCATTTT. The chain couples TRBV28 to TRBJ1-5; D is unresolved. The CDR3 loop spans 15 amino acids. CDR1 and CDR2 (germline): MDHEN, SYDVKM. The V end lost 6 bases, the J end lost 0 bases, and 12 bases lay between the germline ends.